This is a list of T cell receptor beta chains from one sample in a study of T cells in Graves' hyperthyroidism and ophthalmopathy. TCRdb ran MiXCR on the multiplex PCR reads and lists one entry per CDR3 protein. The table lists 500,000 to 800,000 distinct CDR3 sequences, approximately 42% of them singletons. The sample was peripheral blood or thyroid tissue (not recorded which). These receptor sequences come from an adult man with Graves' disease, either hyperthyroidism or ophthalmopathy (not recorded which). Each CDR3 is given with its conserved first and last residue. D genes are given only for firm matches. Clone size is shown for a subset of rows, as once, few, many or a class of expanded clone.

few,NA,TRBV24-1,TRBJ1-5,TGTGCCACCCCGATTCTGGGGGGGTCGATTAATCAGCCCCAGCATTTT,CATPILGGSINQPQHF
NA,TRBD2,TRBV7-8,TRBJ2-2,TGTGCCAGCAGCCCCCGACTAGCCCGGGGCACCGGGGAGCTGTTTTTT,CASSPRLARGTGELFF
many,NA,TRBV7-2,TRBJ1-6,TGTGCCAGCAGCGACAGACGAGGCCTTGATTCACCCCTCCACTTT,CASSDRRGLDSPLHF
many,TRBD2,TRBV7-9,TRBJ2-5,TGTGCCAGCAGCCCGGGACTAGCGGGGGAAGAGACCCAGTACTTC,CASSPGLAGEETQYF
NA,NA,TRBV19,TRBJ2-7,TGTGCCTGGAGACCACGGACAGCTCAAAACTCCTACGAGCAGTACTTC,CAWRPRTAQNSYEQYF
few,NA,TRBV2,TRBJ2-5,TGTGCCAGCAGTGATGGGTGGGAAGAGACCCAGTACTTC,CASSDGWEETQYF
NA,TRBD2,TRBV4-1,TRBJ2-5,TGTGCCAGCAGCCAAGATGGGGCTAGCGGGGGGTTGGAGACCCAGTACTTC,CASSQDGASGGLETQYF
NA,NA,TRBV9,TRBJ2-6,TGTGCCAGCAGTGAGATGGCGGGGGCGGTGAACACTGAAGCTTTC,CASSEMAGAVNTEAF
NA,NA,TRBV12-3/TRBV12-4,TRBJ1-1,TGTGCCAGCAGTGATCGGGAGACCATGAACACTGAAGCTTTCTTT,CASSDRETMNTEAFF
many,NA,TRBV7-6,TRBJ1-6,TGTGCCAGCAGCACCGGGAGCTCCTATAATTCACCCCTCCACTTT,CASSTGSSYNSPLHF
many,NA,TRBV29-1,TRBJ1-4,TGCAGCGTTGCGGGGAGGGGTGAAAAACTGTTTTTT,CSVAGRGEKLFF
NA,NA,TRBV2,TRBJ1-1,TGTGCCAGCATGAAAGGGGTCATGAACACTGAAGCTTTCTTT,CASMKGVMNTEAFF
many,NA,TRBV2,TRBJ1-6,TGTGCCAGCTCCCCGGGGCCACCACATAATTCACCCCTCCACTTT,CASSPGPPHNSPLHF
NA,TRBD1,TRBV10-2,TRBJ1-1,TGTGCCAGCAGGGCTAAGACAGGGTTCCCTGAAGCTTTCTTT,CASRAKTGFPEAFF
few,TRBD2,TRBV20-1,TRBJ2-5,TGCAGTGCTAGAGATTTACCGGGAGGGCCTTTAGAGACCCAGTACTTC,CSARDLPGGPLETQYF
NA,NA,TRBV7-4,TRBJ1-6,TGTGCCAGCAGTTTCGGGGGGGGGCCTTTATCACCCCTCCACTTT,CASSFGGGPLSPLHF
NA,NA,TRBV19,TRBJ1-5,TGTGCCAGTAGTATAGGGGGGTCAAAGCCCCAGCATTTT,CASSIGGSKPQHF
few,TRBD1,TRBV7-2,TRBJ1-6,TGTGCCAGCAGTTTTTCCTCCCCTGGACAGGGGAATTCACCCCTCCACTTT,CASSFSSPGQGNSPLHF
NA,NA,TRBV11-2,TRBJ2-5,TGTGCCAGCAGCCCAGGGGGGAAAGAGACCCAGTACTTC,CASSPGGKETQYF
NA,TRBD1,TRBV5-1,TRBJ1-2,TGCGCCAGCAGCTCCCCCGGGACAGGGAGCTATGGCTACACCTTC,CASSSPGTGSYGYTF
many,NA,TRBV29-1,TRBJ2-7,TGCAGCGTTGACGGGGCAGGGCGGCACGAGCAGTACTTC,CSVDGAGRHEQYF
many,TRBD1,TRBV7-7,TRBJ2-7,TGTGCTAGCAGCCCCGGGACAGGGGATGGCTACGAGCAGTACTTC,CASSPGTGDGYEQYF
NA,TRBD1,TRBV6-6,TRBJ2-7,TGTGCCAGCAGTTACGACAGGGTCGAGCAGTACTTC,CASSYDRVEQYF
NA,TRBD1,TRBV20-1,TRBJ1-5,TGCAGTGCTAGCAGGACAGGCGATCAGCCCCAGCATTTT,CSASRTGDQPQHF
NA,TRBD1,TRBV10-3,TRBJ1-1,TGTGCCTCGAAAGAACAGGGGGCCAACACTGAAGCTTTCTTT,CASKEQGANTEAFF
NA,NA,TRBV7-3,TRBJ2-2,TGTGCCAGCAGCTTAACGGGCGACCGGGAGCTGTTTTTT,CASSLTGDRELFF
many,NA,TRBV20-1,TRBJ2-7,TGCAGTGCTAGAGTGCGGAGCTACGAGCAGTACTTC,CSARVRSYEQYF
NA,TRBD1,TRBV29-1,TRBJ2-7,TGCAGCGGGACAGGGTCCTACGAGCAGTACTTC,CSGTGSYEQYF
NA,TRBD1,TRBV19,TRBJ2-5,TGTGCCAGTAGTATTGCGGGACAGGGAAAAGAGACCCAGTACTTC,CASSIAGQGKETQYF
NA,NA,TRBV12-3/TRBV12-4,TRBJ1-3,TGTGCCAGCAGACCGACAGTACCGTTGGGAAACACCATATATTTT,CASRPTVPLGNTIYF
NA,NA,TRBV10-3,TRBJ1-2,TGTGCCACCCGGACGGTCCCCTATAGTGGCTACACCTTC,CATRTVPYSGYTF
NA,NA,TRBV10-3,TRBJ1-1,TGTGCCTCACACGGTCCGCCGGGGAACACTGAAGCTTTCTTT,CASHGPPGNTEAFF
NA,TRBD1,TRBV29-1,TRBJ1-2,TGCAGCGTTGAAGATCTTCCAGGGGGCGTTGATGGCTACACCTTC,CSVEDLPGGVDGYTF
NA,NA,TRBV10-3,TRBJ1-3,TGTGCCAGCAGTCGCGGACGGTCCTCTGGAAACACCATATATTTT,CASSRGRSSGNTIYF
NA,NA,TRBV7-6,TRBJ1-3,TGTGCCAGCAGCTTATACACTGGAAACACCATATATTTT,CASSLYTGNTIYF
many,NA,TRBV12-3/TRBV12-4,TRBJ1-2,TGTGCCAGCAGTTTATACAGAGGCGGCTACACCTTC,CASSLYRGGYTF
NA,TRBD1,TRBV20-1,TRBJ1-5,TGCAGTGCTATGTGGGACAGGATCCACCATCAGCCCCAGCATTTT,CSAMWDRIHHQPQHF
few,NA,TRBV10-3,TRBJ2-7,TGTGCCATCAGTGAGACAGGACTCGGAAGTTTTGTGACCGAGCAGTACTTC,CAISETGLGSFVTEQYF
few,NA,TRBV7-8,TRBJ1-4,TGTGCCAGCAGGGGAGGGTTTGGAGAAAAACTGTTTTTT,CASRGGFGEKLFF
few,TRBD1,TRBV19,TRBJ1-5,TGTGCCAGTAGCGAGGAAAACATGGACAGGGGCTACGAGCATTTT,CASSEENMDRGYEHF
many,TRBD1,TRBV10-3,TRBJ1-5,TGTGCCATCAGTGGGGGGACAGGGAATCAGCCCCAGCATTTT,CAISGGTGNQPQHF
NA,NA,TRBV29-1,TRBJ2-7,TGCAGCCTCGGACAGCGCTACGAGCAGTACTTC,CSLGQRYEQYF
NA,TRBD1,TRBV7-2,TRBJ2-7,TGTGCCAGCAGTTCGACCGGGACAGGGGTAAGCTACGAGCAGTACTTC,CASSSTGTGVSYEQYF
NA,NA,TRBV7-9,TRBJ1-5,TGTGCCAGCAGGGGGCGCGGTCAGCCCCAGCATTTT,CASRGRGQPQHF
NA,NA,TRBV11-2,TRBJ1-3,TGTGCCAGCAGGCCCGGGCCTCGGATCCCATCCAACTCTGGAAACACCATATATTTT,CASRPGPRIPSNSGNTIYF
NA,NA,TRBV24-1,TRBJ1-2,TGTGCCACCAGTGAACGAGGGATCTCCGGCTACACCTTC,CATSERGISGYTF
once,TRBD1,TRBV7-9,TRBJ2-7,TGTGCCAGCAGCTTCCGGGACAGCACCTCCTACGAGCAGTACTTC,CASSFRDSTSYEQYF
NA,TRBD2,TRBV7-2,TRBJ2-7,TGTGCCAGCAGCTTACAACTAGCGGGACGGCGAACCTACGAGCAGTACTTC,CASSLQLAGRRTYEQYF
many,NA,TRBV20-1,TRBJ1-4,TGCAGTGCTAGTGTGGGGGCCGAAAGGGGAAAACTGTTTTTT,CSASVGAERGKLFF
NA,NA,TRBV20-1,TRBJ1-2,TGCAGTGCCGAAACCCCGTTCGAACAGGGCATGATTGGCTACACCTTC,CSAETPFEQGMIGYTF
many,NA,TRBV2,TRBJ1-5,TGTGCCAGCATTGAAAGGGAGGGCAATCAGCCCCAGCATTTT,CASIEREGNQPQHF
once,NA,TRBV7-6,TRBJ1-1,NA,CASSIYLCSVRQGNTEAFF
NA,NA,TRBV4-1,TRBJ1-1,TGCGCCAGCAGCGCCCAGACAGGTATGAACACTGAAGCTTTCTTT,CASSAQTGMNTEAFF
NA,TRBD1,TRBV10-3,TRBJ1-1,TGTGCCAACAGGGGGACTGAAGCTTTCTTT,CANRGTEAFF
NA,TRBD1,TRBV9,TRBJ2-2,TGTGCCAGCAGCGGGGACAGGGGGCTATTGGGGGAGCTGTTTTTT,CASSGDRGLLGELFF
NA,NA,TRBV15,TRBJ2-6,TGTGCCACCAGCAGAGTCGGTACGGGAACCTACGTCCTGACTTTC,CATSRVGTGTYVLTF
NA,TRBD1,TRBV25-1,TRBJ1-1,TGTGCCAGCAGTGAATTGGAGGGGGCATTCGGTACTGAAGCTTTCTTT,CASSELEGAFGTEAFF
NA,NA,TRBV7-9,TRBJ2-5,TGTGCCAGCAGCTTAGATTGGGGGGCCGGAGAGACCCAGTACTTC,CASSLDWGAGETQYF
few,NA,TRBV7-2,TRBJ1-2,TGTGCCAGCAAGGGGGATAAGGACTATGGCTACACCTTC,CASKGDKDYGYTF
few,NA,TRBV19,TRBJ1-1,TGTGCCAGTAGTACGACAATTTGGGAGAACACTGAAGCTTTCTTT,CASSTTIWENTEAFF